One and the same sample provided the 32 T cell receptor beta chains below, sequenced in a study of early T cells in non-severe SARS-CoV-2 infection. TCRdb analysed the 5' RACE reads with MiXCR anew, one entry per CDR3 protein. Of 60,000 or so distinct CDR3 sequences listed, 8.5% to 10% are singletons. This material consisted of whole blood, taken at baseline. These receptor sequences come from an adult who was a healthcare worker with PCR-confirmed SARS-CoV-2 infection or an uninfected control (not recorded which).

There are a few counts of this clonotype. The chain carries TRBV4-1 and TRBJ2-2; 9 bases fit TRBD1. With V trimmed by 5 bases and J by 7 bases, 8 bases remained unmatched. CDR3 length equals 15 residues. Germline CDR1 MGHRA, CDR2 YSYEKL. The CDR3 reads CASSLMDRGNGELFF. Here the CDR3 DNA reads TGCGCCAGCAGCTTAATGGACAGGGGAAACGGGGAGCTGTTTTTT.

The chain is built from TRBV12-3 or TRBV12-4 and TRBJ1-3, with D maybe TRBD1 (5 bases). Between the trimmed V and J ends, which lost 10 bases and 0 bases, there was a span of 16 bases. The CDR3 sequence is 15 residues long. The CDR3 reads CATSPGDTSGNTIYF. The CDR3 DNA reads TGTGCCACCTCTCCGGGGGATACCTCTGGAAACACCATATATTTT.

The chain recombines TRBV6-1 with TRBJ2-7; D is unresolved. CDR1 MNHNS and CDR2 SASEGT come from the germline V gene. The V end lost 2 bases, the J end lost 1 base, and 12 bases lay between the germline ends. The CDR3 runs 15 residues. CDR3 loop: CASSEKPKLSYEQYF. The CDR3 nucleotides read TGTGCCAGCAGTGAAAAACCTAAGCTATCCTACGAGCAGTACTTC.

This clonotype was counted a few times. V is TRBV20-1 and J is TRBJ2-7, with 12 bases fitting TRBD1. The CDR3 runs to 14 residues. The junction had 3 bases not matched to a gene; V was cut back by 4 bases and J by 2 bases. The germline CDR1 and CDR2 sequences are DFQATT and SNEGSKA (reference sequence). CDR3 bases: TGCAGTGCTACTAGGGACAGGGGGCCCTACGAGCAGTACTTC. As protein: CSATRDRGPYEQYF.

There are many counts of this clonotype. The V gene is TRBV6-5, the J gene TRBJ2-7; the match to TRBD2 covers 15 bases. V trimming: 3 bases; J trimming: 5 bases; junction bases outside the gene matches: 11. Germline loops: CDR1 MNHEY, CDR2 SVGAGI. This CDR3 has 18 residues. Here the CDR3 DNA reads TGTGCCAGCAGTTATTCCGGACTAGCGGGAGGGCCTATGGACGAGCAGTACTTC. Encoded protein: CASSYSGLAGGPMDEQYF.

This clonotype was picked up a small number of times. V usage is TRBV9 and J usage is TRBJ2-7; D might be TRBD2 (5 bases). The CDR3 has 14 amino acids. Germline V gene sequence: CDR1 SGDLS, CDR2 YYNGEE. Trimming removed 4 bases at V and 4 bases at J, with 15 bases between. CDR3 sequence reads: CASSPSPGRYEQYF. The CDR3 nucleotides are TGTGCCAGCAGCCCTAGCCCCGGACGGTACGAGCAGTACTTC. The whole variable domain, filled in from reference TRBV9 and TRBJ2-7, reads DSGVTQTPKHLITATGQRVTLRCSPRSGDLSVYWYQQSLDQGLQFLIQYYNGEERAKGNILERFSAQQFPDLHSELNLSSLELGDSALYFCASSPSPGRYEQYFGPGTRLTVT.

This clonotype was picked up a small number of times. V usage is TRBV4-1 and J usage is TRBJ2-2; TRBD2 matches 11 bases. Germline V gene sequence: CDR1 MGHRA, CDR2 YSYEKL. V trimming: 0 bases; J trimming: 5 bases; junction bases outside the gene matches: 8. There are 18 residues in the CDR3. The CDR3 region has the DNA TGCGCCAGCAGCCAAGATGCTATAGCGGGAGGGATAACCGGGGAGCTGTTTTTT. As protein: CASSQDAIAGGITGELFF.

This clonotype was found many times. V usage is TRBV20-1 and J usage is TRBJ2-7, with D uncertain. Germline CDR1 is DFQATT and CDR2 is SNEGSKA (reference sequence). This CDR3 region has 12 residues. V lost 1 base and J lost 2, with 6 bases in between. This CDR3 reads CSARVPPYEQYF. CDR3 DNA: TGCAGTGCTAGAGTGCCACCCTACGAGCAGTACTTC.

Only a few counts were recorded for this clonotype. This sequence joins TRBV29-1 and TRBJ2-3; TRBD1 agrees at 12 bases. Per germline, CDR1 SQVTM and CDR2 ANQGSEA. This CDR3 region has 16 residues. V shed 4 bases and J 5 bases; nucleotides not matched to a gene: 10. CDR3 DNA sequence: TGCAGCGTTGTCCGGCGGGGGACAGGGGGCAAAGATACGCAGTATTTT. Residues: CSVVRRGTGGKDTQYF.

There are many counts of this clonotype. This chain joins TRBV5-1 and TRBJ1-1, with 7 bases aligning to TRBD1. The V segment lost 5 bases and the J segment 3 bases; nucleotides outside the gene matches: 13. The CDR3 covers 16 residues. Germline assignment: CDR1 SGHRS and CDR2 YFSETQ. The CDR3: CASSPAYRGRYTEAFF. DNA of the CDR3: TGCGCCAGCAGTCCAGCCTACAGGGGAAGGTACACTGAAGCTTTCTTT.

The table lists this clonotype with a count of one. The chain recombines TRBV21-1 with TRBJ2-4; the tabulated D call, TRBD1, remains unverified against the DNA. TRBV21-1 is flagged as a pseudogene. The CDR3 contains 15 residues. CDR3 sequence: CASSRIQGAKNIQYF. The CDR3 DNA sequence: TGTGCCAGCAGCAGAATACAGGGGGCCAAAAACATTCAGTACTTC.

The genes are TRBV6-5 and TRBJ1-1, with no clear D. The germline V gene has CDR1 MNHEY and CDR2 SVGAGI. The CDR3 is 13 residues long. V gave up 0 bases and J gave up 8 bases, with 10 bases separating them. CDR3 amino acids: CASSYSPSTEAFF. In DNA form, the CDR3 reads TGTGCCAGCAGTTACTCCCCGTCGACAGAAGCTTTCTTT.

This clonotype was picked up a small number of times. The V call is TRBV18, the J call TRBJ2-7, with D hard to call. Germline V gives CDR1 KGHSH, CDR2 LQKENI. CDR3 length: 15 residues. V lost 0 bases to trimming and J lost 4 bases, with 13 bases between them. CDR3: CASSPPGTRGYEQYF. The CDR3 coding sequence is TGTGCCAGCTCACCACCGGGAACACGCGGATACGAGCAGTACTTC. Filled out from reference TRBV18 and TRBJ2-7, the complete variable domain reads NAGVMQNPRHLVRRRGQEARLRCSPMKGHSHVYWYRQLPEEGLKFMVYLQKENIIDESGMPKERFSAEFPKEGPSILRIQQVVRGDSAAYFCASSPPGTRGYEQYFGPGTRLTVT.

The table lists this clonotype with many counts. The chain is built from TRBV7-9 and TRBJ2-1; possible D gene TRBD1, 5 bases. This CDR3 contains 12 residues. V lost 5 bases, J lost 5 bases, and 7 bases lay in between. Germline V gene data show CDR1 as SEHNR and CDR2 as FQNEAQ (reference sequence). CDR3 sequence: CASSLDNNEQFF. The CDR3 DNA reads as TGTGCCAGCAGCCTGGACAACAATGAGCAGTTCTTC.

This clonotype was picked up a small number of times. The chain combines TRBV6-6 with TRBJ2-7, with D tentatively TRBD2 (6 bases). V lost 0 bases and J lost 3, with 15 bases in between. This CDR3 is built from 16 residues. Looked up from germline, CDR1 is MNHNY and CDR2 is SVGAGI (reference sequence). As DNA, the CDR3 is TGTGCCAGCAGTTACTCGAGTTGGGGACTTGGCTACGAGCAGTACTTC. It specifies CASSYSSWGLGYEQYF.

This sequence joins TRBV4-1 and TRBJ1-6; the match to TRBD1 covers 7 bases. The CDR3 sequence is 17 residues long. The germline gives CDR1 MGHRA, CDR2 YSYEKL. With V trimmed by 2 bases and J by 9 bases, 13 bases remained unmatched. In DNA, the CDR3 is TGCGCCAGCAGCCAACCAGGACAGGCGGCCGCTTTTTCACCCCTCCACTTT. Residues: CASSQPGQAAAFSPLHF.

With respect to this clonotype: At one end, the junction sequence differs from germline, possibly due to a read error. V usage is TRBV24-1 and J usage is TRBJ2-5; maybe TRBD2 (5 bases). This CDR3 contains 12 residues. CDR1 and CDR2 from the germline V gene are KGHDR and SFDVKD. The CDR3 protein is CATSDLDTLAGF. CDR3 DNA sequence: TGTGCCACCAGTGATTTGGATACCCTGGCGGGCTTC.

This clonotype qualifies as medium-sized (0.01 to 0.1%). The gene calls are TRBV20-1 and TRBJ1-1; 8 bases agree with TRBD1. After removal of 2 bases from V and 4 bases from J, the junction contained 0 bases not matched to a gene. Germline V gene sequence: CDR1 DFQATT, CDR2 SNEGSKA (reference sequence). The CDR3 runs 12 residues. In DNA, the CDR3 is TGCAGTGCTAGACAGGGGGCCACTGAAGCTTTCTTT. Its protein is CSARQGATEAFF.

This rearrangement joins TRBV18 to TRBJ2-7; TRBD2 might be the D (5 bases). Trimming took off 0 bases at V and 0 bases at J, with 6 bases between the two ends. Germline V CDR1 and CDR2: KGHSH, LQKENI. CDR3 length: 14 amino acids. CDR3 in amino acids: CASSPPGSSYEQYF. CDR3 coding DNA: TGTGCCAGCTCACCACCAGGGAGCTCCTACGAGCAGTACTTC.

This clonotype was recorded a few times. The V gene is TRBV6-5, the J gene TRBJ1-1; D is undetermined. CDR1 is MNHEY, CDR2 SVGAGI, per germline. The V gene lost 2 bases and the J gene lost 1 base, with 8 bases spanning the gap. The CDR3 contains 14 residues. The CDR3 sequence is CASSYEPANTEAFF. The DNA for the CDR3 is TGTGCCAGCAGTTACGAGCCCGCGAACACTGAAGCTTTCTTT.

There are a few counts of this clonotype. The chain's CDR3 is CASRTTGPYGYTF. CDR3 bases: TGTGCCAGCAGGACGACAGGGCCTTATGGCTACACCTTC. The gene calls are TRBV28 and TRBJ1-2; TRBD1 agrees at 7 bases. The germline V gene has CDR1 MDHEN and CDR2 SYDVKM. Losses at the gene ends were 6 bases for V and 5 bases for J; bases not matched to a gene: 6. The CDR3 spans 13 residues.

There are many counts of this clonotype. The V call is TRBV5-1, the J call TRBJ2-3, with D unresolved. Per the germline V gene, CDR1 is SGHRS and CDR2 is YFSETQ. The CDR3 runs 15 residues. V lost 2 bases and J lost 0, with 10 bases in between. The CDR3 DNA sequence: TGCGCCAGCAGCTTACTTCCAACTAGCACAGATACGCAGTATTTT. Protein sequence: CASSLLPTSTDTQYF.

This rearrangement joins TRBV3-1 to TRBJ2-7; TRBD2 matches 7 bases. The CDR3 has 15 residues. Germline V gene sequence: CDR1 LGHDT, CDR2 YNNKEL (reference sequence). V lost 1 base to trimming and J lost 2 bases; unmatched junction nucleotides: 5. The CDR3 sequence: CASSQGREGAYEQYF. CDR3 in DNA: TGTGCCAGCAGCCAAGGGAGGGAGGGCGCCTACGAGCAGTACTTC.

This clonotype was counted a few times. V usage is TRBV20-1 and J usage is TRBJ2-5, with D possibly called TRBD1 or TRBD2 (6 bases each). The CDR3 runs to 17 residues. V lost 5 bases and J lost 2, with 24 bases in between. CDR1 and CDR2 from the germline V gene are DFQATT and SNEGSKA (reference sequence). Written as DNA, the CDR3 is TGCAGTGCTCCCGTGACTAGGGGGGATTGGGCTCAAGAGACCCAGTACTTC. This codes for CSAPVTRGDWAQETQYF.

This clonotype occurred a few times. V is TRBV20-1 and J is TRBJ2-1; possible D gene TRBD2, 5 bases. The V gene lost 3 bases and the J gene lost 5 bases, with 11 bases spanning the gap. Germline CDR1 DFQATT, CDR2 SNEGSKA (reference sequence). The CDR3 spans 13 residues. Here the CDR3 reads CSASEGYHNEQFF. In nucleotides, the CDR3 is TGCAGTGCTAGTGAGGGCTACCACAATGAGCAGTTCTTC.

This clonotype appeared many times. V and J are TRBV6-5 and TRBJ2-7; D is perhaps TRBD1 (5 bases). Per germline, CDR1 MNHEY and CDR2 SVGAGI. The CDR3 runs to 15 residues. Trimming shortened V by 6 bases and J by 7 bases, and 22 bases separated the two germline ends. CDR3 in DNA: TGTGCCAGCAGACCCCCCCAGGGCCCCCAGGGTGAGCAGTACTTC. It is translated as CASRPPQGPQGEQYF.

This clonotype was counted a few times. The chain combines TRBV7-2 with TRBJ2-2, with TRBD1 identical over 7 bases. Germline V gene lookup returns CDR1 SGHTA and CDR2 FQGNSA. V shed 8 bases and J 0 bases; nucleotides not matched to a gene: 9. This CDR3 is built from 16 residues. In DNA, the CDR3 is TGTGCCAGCCCCACCACGACAGGGTCGAACACCGGGGAGCTGTTTTTT. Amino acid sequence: CASPTTTGSNTGELFF.

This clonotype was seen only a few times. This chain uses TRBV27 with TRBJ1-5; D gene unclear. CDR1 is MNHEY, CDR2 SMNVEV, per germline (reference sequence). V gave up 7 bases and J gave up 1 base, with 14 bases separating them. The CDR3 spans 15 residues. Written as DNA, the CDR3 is TGTGCCAGCAAGGGAGTGGGCCGGAGCAATCAGCCCCAGCATTTT. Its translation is CASKGVGRSNQPQHF.

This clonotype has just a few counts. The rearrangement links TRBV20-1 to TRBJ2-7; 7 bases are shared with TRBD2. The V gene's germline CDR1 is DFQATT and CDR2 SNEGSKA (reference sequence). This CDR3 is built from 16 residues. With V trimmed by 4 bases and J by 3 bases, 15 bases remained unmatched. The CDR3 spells CSATALPGLKGYEQYF. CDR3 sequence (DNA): TGCAGTGCTACTGCTCTACCGGGACTAAAAGGCTACGAGCAGTACTTC.

The CDR3 spells CASSAGAFGYTF. The CDR3 nucleotides read TGTGCCAGCAGTGCAGGGGCGTTTGGCTACACCTTC. V and J are TRBV28 and TRBJ1-2; TRBD1 might be the D (6 bases). V was clipped by 5 bases and J by 7 bases, with 11 bases between them. There are 12 residues in the CDR3. Germline values: CDR1 MDHEN, CDR2 SYDVKM.

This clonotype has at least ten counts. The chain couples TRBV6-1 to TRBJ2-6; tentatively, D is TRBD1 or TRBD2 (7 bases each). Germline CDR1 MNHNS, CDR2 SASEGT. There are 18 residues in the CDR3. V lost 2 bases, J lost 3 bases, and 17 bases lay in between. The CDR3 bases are TGTGCCAGCAGTGAACTGGGAGGGGGCGCGGTTGGGGCCAACGTCCTGACTTTC. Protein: CASSELGGGAVGANVLTF.

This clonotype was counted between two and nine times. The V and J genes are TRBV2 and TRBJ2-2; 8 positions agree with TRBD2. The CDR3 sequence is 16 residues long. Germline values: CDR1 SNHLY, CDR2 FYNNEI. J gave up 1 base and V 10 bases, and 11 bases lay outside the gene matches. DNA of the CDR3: TGTGCCACCCGAGAGTTAAGCGGGAGGAACACCGGGGAGCTGTTTTTT. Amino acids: CATRELSGRNTGELFF.